This TCR beta chain was retrieved from a study of fetal regulatory T cell absence and autoimmunity listed by TCRdb under 2017. Broadly, across the study: Autoimmunity of the exocrine pancreas was seen in the IPEX patients even though clinical diabetes was absent. Paper-wide results and their limitations: The oligoclonal enrichment was taken as support for antigen-driven autoimmunity in the pancreas before birth in IPEX syndrome. TRB gene family usage was broadly similar between cord blood and pancreas, resembling published neonatal and adult repertoires. Significant oligoclonal enrichment of the TCR compartment was observed in pancreas versus cord blood, with some top clones enriched more than 90-fold.

Genomic DNA, 2-3 ug, was extracted from umbilical cord blood or frozen pancreas using the DNeasy Blood and Tissue Kit. This clone is a singleton in its sample. The antigen it recognizes is unknown. No base-level quality is on record; no much larger clone is a single base apart. On the immunoSEQ human TCRbeta survey platform, TCRbeta CDR3 regions were amplified and barcoded with a two-step multiplex PCR. Libraries were sequenced on Illumina instruments, with IgH sequenced in parallel from the same samples. In the authors' own workflow: To remove PCR and sequencing errors, raw reads were filtered against the IMGT V, D, J definitions and then binned using a nearest-neighbor algorithm. A clone was defined as an identical nucleotide sequence, and differential abundance between tissues was tested with a Fisher exact test for each clone using a pFDR threshold of p<0.01. A minimum inclusion filter of 10 in either sample excluded clones with frequencies too low for statistical inference. The immunoSEQ Analyzer was used for pairwise clonal comparisons, and IMGT tools were used to assess gene family usage. The clones in this table, taken by TCRdb from immuneACCESS, are in-frame only. Not every clone is retained; where verified, under half of the shortfall comes from an unresolved V gene, and the cause of the rest is unknown. V and J calls plus clone size are reproduced from that table; the DNA served to infer D and trimming. The sample yields some 46,000 clones; just under 85% were counted once. About 0.37% of the sample is in the top ten clones.

The germline V gene gives CDR1 as SGHAT and CDR2 as FQNNGV. V sheds 5 bases and J sheds 2 bases, leaving 19 bases between their ends. The CDR3 spans 16 residues, from the cysteine through the phenylalanine. This entry keeps only the CDR3 DNA: 48 bases, framed from base 1. The TCR comes from a newborn boy with IPEX syndrome. Sample: cord blood. The chain is made from TRBV11-2 and TRBJ2-7; the D gene assignment is perhaps TRBD1 or TRBD2, with each matching 5 bases. At the DNA level, the sequence is TGTGCCAGCAGCCGTACCGGGGCCGGACCTCCCTACGAGCAGTACTTC. It is translated as CASSRTGAGPPYEQYF. Joined to the reference TRBV11-2 and TRBJ2-7 proteins, this CDR3 gives the full variable domain: EAGVAQSPRYKIIEKRQSVAFWCNPISGHATLYWYQQILGQGPKLLIQFQNNGVVDDSQLPKDRFSAERLKGVDSTLKIQPAKLEDSAVYLCASSRTGAGPPYEQYFGPGTRLTVT.